Sequencing of this T cell receptor (beta chain) was carried out in a study of T cell responses to AZD1222 COVID-19 vaccine. Background on the study: Some second doses came at about 4 weeks and others at about 12 weeks; these were pooled.

Sequencing was performed with immunoSEQ multiplex PCR; in TCRdb, only in-frame clones are kept and a portion is missing. The sample has fewer than 150,000 clones; approximately 93% are singletons. Study results and limitations: Seropositive at baseline were only a handful of AZD1222 recipients.

As to this clone: Its specificity is not known.

Trimming pared 0 bases from V and 5 bases from J, leaving 24 bases between. The CDR3 extends over 19 amino acids. The germline CDR1 and CDR2 sequences are SGDLS and YYNGEE. This TCR was recovered from an adult in good health. The chain is built from TRBV9 and TRBJ2-1, with D possibly matching TRBD2 (6 bases). Specimen: peripheral blood, collected on day 0 of AZD1222 vaccination. CDR3 region: CASSVALSGDLRIHNEQFF. Here the CDR3 DNA reads TGTGCCAGCAGCGTAGCTCTTTCGGGAGACCTCCGTATCCACAATGAGCAGTTCTTC.